A selection of T cell receptor beta chains follows, all from one sample in a study of blood T cell repertoires in COVID-19. The repertoire was sequenced with immunoSEQ multiplex PCR; TCRdb's copy has only in-frame clones and lacks some. The sample lists some 290,000 clones, around nine tenths occurring once. Sequencing was performed on peripheral blood. These receptors originate from a woman aged 25 to 39 with COVID-19, enrolled during active disease. Each CDR3 is given with its conserved first and last residue. The D gene is left open where the match is weak. The size field is filled for only some rows; it gives once, few, many or a size class.

CDR3 DNA: TGTGCCAGTAGGCCCGGGGGTAACTATGGCTACACCTTC; CDR3 protein: CASRPGGNYGYTF; V gene: TRBV19; J gene: TRBJ1-2; D gene: .; clone size: few
CDR3 DNA: TGTGCCAGCAGTTACCCGACAGGGCTGGGTGCAGCTTTCTTT; CDR3 protein: CASSYPTGLGAAFF; V gene: TRBV6-2/TRBV6-3; J gene: TRBJ1-1; D gene: TRBD1; clone size: .
CDR3 DNA: TGTGCCAGCAGAGCTTTCGGAGGGGACTTGGCAACTGAAGCTTTCTTT; CDR3 protein: CASRAFGGDLATEAFF; V gene: TRBV7-8; J gene: TRBJ1-1; D gene: .; clone size: .
CDR3 DNA: TGTGCCAGCAGCTTAATCATGGGAGTGGAGACCCAGTACTTC; CDR3 protein: CASSLIMGVETQYF; V gene: TRBV27; J gene: TRBJ2-5; D gene: .; clone size: .
CDR3 DNA: TGTGCCAGCAGCTCAGCCATGACAGGGGTCGGTTCACCCCTCCACTTT; CDR3 protein: CASSSAMTGVGSPLHF; V gene: TRBV5-4; J gene: TRBJ1-6; D gene: TRBD1; clone size: .
CDR3 DNA: TGTGCCAGCAGCCGAACGGGGTTGGACACTGAAGCTTTCTTT; CDR3 protein: CASSRTGLDTEAFF; V gene: TRBV3-1/TRBV3-2; J gene: TRBJ1-1; D gene: .; clone size: .
CDR3 DNA: TGTGCCAGCTCACCGACAGGTCCCCAAGAGACCCAGTACTTC; CDR3 protein: CASSPTGPQETQYF; V gene: TRBV18; J gene: TRBJ2-5; D gene: .; clone size: .
CDR3 DNA: TGTGCCAGCAGCCCCGGGAATCGGGGCTACACCTTC; CDR3 protein: CASSPGNRGYTF; V gene: TRBV6-5; J gene: TRBJ1-2; D gene: .; clone size: .
CDR3 DNA: TGTGCCAGCAGCTTAGCCGGGGGGACCCCCAATGAGCAGTTCTTC; CDR3 protein: CASSLAGGTPNEQFF; V gene: TRBV7-8; J gene: TRBJ2-1; D gene: TRBD2; clone size: .
CDR3 DNA: TGTGCCAGCAGTTACGTGGGCGTGAACACTGAAGCTTTCTTT; CDR3 protein: CASSYVGVNTEAFF; V gene: TRBV6-2/TRBV6-3; J gene: TRBJ1-1; D gene: .; clone size: .
CDR3 DNA: TGTGCCAGCAGTTTACCAGGGATTGAAGCTTTCTTT; CDR3 protein: CASSLPGIEAFF; V gene: TRBV6-5; J gene: TRBJ1-1; D gene: .; clone size: .
CDR3 DNA: TGTGCCAGTGGGACAGGGCCCAATTCACCCCTCCACTTT; CDR3 protein: CASGTGPNSPLHF; V gene: TRBV2; J gene: TRBJ1-6; D gene: TRBD1; clone size: .
CDR3 DNA: TGTGCCAGCAGCCTTCTGGGCAATTTCTACGAGCAGTACTTC; CDR3 protein: CASSLLGNFYEQYF; V gene: TRBV3-1/TRBV3-2; J gene: TRBJ2-7; D gene: .; clone size: .
CDR3 DNA: TGTGCCAGCAGCTGGCTAGGAGGTGGGAGGACTGAAGCTTTCTTT; CDR3 protein: CASSWLGGGRTEAFF; V gene: TRBV7-9; J gene: TRBJ1-1; D gene: .; clone size: .
CDR3 DNA: TGTGCCAGTAGTATAGACGACAGGGGGCTCCTGAACACTGAAGCTTTCTTT; CDR3 protein: CASSIDDRGLLNTEAFF; V gene: TRBV19; J gene: TRBJ1-1; D gene: TRBD1; clone size: .
CDR3 DNA: TGCGCCAGCAGCCAAGAGGCGCGGGCCTCTGGAAACACCATATATTTT; CDR3 protein: CASSQEARASGNTIYF; V gene: TRBV4-1; J gene: TRBJ1-3; D gene: .; clone size: .
CDR3 DNA: TGTGCCAGCAGAACACACAGGGGGCTCTTCTATGGCTACACCTTC; CDR3 protein: CASRTHRGLFYGYTF; V gene: TRBV28; J gene: TRBJ1-2; D gene: TRBD1; clone size: .
CDR3 DNA: TGTGCCAGCAGTGAAATACGGGGATTCGGTCAGCCCCAGCATTTT; CDR3 protein: CASSEIRGFGQPQHF; V gene: TRBV6-1; J gene: TRBJ1-5; D gene: .; clone size: .
CDR3 DNA: TGTGCCAGCAGCCACAAACTCAGGGGCTCCTACAATGAGCAGTTCTTC; CDR3 protein: CASSHKLRGSYNEQFF; V gene: TRBV11-2; J gene: TRBJ2-1; D gene: .; clone size: .
CDR3 DNA: TGTGCCAGCAGTACACAGGGGGCGCCAATCTATGGCTACACCTTC; CDR3 protein: CASSTQGAPIYGYTF; V gene: TRBV6-5; J gene: TRBJ1-2; D gene: TRBD1; clone size: .
CDR3 DNA: TGCGCCAGCAGCCGGACAGGTTTCAGTGACAATGAGCAGTTCTTC; CDR3 protein: CASSRTGFSDNEQFF; V gene: TRBV4-1; J gene: TRBJ2-1; D gene: TRBD1; clone size: .
CDR3 DNA: TGTGCCAGCAGTTACGGGGCCCGCTACACCTTC; CDR3 protein: CASSYGARYTF; V gene: TRBV6-5; J gene: TRBJ1-2; D gene: .; clone size: few